The clone carrying this T cell receptor beta chain was detected only once. Its antigen is unknown. Processing was applied to graft tissue in order to liberate intraepithelial and lamina propria lymphocytes. This sample stems from a study of graft-versus-host responses after intestinal transplantation. Study context: Induction with anti-thymocyte globulin, then tacrolimus and steroids for about 3 years, was given to all recipients. Findings and limits, study-wide: Patients with graft-donor T cell macrochimerism had high graft-versus-host to host-versus-graft clonal ratios in allografts. Detected in recipient marrow were GvH clones, some of which were first observed in ileum or blood.

Libraries were prepared by immunoSEQ multiplex PCR; TCRdb keeps only in-frame clonotypes and omits some of them. The repertoire holds around 20,000 clones, with around 78% as singletons. V was pared by 5 bases and J by 8 bases, with 12 bases between. Germline loops: CDR1 SEHNR, CDR2 FQNEAQ (reference sequence). The CDR3 totals 13 residues. Sequenced here: ileum tissue, sampled 12 days after intestinal transplant. The J gene is TRBJ1-4, the V gene TRBV7-9; no clear D. The receptor's source is a human patient who received an intestinal transplant, so some T cells may come from the graft donor. The CDR3 loop reads CASSMEGWEKLFF. As DNA, the CDR3 is TGTGCCAGCAGCATGGAGGGTTGGGAAAAACTGTTTTTT. Full variable domain (missing parts from reference TRBV7-9 and TRBJ1-4): DTGVSQNPRHKITKRGQNVTFRCDPISEHNRLYWYRQTLGQGPEFLTYFQNEAQLEKSRLLSDRFSAERPKGSFSTLEIQRTEQGDSAMYLCASSMEGWEKLFFGSGTQLSVL.